This T cell receptor (beta chain) derives from a study of T cell responses to AZD1222 COVID-19 vaccine. Study outcomes and limitations: Clonal diversity was possibly underestimated; the donors were predominantly white British and more often female. No repertoire was sampled before or during the peak T cell response, only after it.

The repertoire was sequenced with immunoSEQ multiplex PCR; TCRdb's copy has only in-frame clones and lacks some. The table records roughly 200,000 clones, over 80% of them present only once. The CDR3 runs to 16 residues. The junction had 8 bases not matched to a gene; V was cut back by 4 bases and J by 4 bases. Germline CDR1 SGHTA, CDR2 FQGNSA. A word on this clone: Its specificity is unknown.

The chain has TRBV7-2 and TRBJ1-5; 9 bases are shared with TRBD1. The starting material was peripheral blood, obtained on day 0 of AZD1222 vaccination. The receptor comes from an adult in good health. The DNA for the CDR3 is TGTGCCAGCAGCTCCCCGACAGGGGGGTCGAATCAGCCCCAGCATTTT. Protein sequence: CASSSPTGGSNQPQHF.